This T cell receptor (beta chain) came from a study of control samples from healthy donors and cancer patients. Sequencing used immunoSEQ multiplex PCR; TCRdb keeps in-frame clones, though not all of them. The sample has approximately 93,000 clones, approximately 88% seen once; the top ten hold roughly 9.7%. Details on this clone: The sample contains more than one DNA sequence encoding this CDR3.

This CDR3 contains 13 residues. CDR1 is SGHDT and CDR2 is YYEEEE in the germline V gene. Trimming removed 2 bases from V and 4 bases from J, with 7 bases in between. This rearrangement joins TRBV5-6 to TRBJ1-5; TRBD1 is a possible D gene (5 bases). The material sequenced was PBMCs. This TCR was recovered from a woman aged 45 to 65 with colorectal cancer. CDR3 nucleotide sequence: TGTGCCAGCAGCTTCGGGGGGAATCAGCCCCAGCATTTT. Its translation: CASSFGGNQPQHF. The whole variable domain, remainder taken from reference TRBV5-6 and TRBJ1-5, is DAGVTQSPTHLIKTRGQQVTLRCSPKSGHDTVSWYQQALGQGPQFIFQYYEEEERQRGNFPDRFSGHQFPNYSSELNVNALLLGDSALYLCASSFGGNQPQHFGDGTRLSIL.